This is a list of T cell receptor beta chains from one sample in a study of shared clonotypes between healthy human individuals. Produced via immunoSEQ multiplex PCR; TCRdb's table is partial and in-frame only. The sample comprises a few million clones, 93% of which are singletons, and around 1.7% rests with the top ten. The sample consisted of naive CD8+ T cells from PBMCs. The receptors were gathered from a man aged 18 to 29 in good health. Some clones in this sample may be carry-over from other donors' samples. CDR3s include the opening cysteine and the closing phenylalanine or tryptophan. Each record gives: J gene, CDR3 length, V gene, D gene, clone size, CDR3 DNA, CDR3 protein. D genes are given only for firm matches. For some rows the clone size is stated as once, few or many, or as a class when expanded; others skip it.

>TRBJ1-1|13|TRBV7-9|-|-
TGTGCCAGCAGCCCAGTTCTGACGAAGGAAGCTTTCTTT
CASSPVLTKEAFF
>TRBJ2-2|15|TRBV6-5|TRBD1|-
TGTGCCAGCAGTCACTCAGGGGGTAACACCGGGGAGCTGTTTTTT
CASSHSGGNTGELFF
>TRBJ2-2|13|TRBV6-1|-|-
TGTGCCTACCGGACCCCACCCACCGGGGAGCTGTTTTTT
CAYRTPPTGELFF
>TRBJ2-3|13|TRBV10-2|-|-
TGCGCCAGCAGTGAATGGGTCTTGGGGACGCAGTATTTT
CASSEWVLGTQYF
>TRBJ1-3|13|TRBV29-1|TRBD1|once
TGCAGCGTTCTGACAGGGTACGGAAACACCATATATTTT
CSVLTGYGNTIYF
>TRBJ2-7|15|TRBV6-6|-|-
TGTGCCAGCAGATTAGGGGACTCATGTTCTTTCGAGCAGTACTTC
CASRLGDSCSFEQYF
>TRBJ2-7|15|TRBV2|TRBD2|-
TGTGCCAGCAGTGAAGCGGGCGGGAGGGCAACCGAGCAGTACTTC
CASSEAGGRATEQYF
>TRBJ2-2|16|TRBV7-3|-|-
TGTGCCAGCAGCTTAAGGGGCGGGCAGAACACCGGGGAGCTGTTTTTT
CASSLRGGQNTGELFF
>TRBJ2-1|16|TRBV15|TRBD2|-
TGTGCCACGAGGCTAGGGGCGGGAGGAACCTACAATGAGCAGTTCTTC
CATRLGAGGTYNEQFF
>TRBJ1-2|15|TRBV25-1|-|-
TGTGCCAGCAGTGAATCCGGGGGTGGGAGCTATGGCTACACCTTC
CASSESGGGSYGYTF
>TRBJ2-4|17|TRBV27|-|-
TGTGCCAGCAGTTTAGGGCCAGGTTGGATGGCCAAAAACATTCAGTACTTC
CASSLGPGWMAKNIQYF
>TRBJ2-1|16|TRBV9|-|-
TGTGCCAGCAGCGTTCGTAGTGGGAGGCAATACAATGAGCAGTTCTTC
CASSVRSGRQYNEQFF
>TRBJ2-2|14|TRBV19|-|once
TGTGCCAGCCAATCCAGACCCCGGGCCGGGGAGCTGTTTTTT
CASQSRPRAGELFF
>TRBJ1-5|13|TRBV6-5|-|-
TGTGCCAGCAGTTACGGTTTCAATCAGCCCCAGCATTTT
CASSYGFNQPQHF
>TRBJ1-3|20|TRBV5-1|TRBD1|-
TGCGCCAGCAGCTTTGTGGCTGGGACAGAGGACTTTGGGGATGGAAACACCATATATTTT
CASSFVAGTEDFGDGNTIYF
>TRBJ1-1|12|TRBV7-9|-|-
TGTGCCAGCAGCTTAGGGTTAGCGGGGGCTTTCTTT
CASSLGLAGAFF
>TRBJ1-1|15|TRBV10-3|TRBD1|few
TGTGCCATCAGACAACCGGGACAGGGGAACACTGAAGCTTTCTTT
CAIRQPGQGNTEAFF